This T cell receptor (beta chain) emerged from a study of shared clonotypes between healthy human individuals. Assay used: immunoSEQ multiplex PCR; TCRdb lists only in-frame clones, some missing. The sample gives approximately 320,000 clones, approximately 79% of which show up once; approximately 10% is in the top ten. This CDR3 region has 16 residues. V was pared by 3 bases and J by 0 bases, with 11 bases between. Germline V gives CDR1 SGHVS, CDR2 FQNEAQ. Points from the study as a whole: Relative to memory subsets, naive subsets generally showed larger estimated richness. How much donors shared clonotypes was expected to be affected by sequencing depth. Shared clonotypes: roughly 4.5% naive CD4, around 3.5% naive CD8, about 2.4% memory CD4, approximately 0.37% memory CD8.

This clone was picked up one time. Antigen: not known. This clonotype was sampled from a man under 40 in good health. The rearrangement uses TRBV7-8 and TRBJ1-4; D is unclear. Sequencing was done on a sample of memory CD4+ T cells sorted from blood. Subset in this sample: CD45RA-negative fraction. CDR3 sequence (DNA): TGTGCCAGCAGCTTTAAACTTGTCGCAACTAATGAAAAACTGTTTTTT. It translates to CASSFKLVATNEKLFF.